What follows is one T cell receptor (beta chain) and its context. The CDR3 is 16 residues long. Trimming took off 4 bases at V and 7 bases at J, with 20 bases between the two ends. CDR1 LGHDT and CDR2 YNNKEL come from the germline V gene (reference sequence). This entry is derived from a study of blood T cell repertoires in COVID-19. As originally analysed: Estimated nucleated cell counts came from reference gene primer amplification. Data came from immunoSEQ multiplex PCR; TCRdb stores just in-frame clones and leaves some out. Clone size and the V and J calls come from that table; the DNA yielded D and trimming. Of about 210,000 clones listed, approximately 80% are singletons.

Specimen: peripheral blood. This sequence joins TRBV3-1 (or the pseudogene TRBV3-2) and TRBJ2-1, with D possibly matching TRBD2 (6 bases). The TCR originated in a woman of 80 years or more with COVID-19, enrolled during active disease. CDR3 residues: CASSLMTVGGGNEQFF. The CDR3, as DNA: TGTGCCAGCAGCCTCATGACGGTCGGGGGTGGGAATGAGCAGTTCTTC.